Following are 10 T cell receptor beta chains from one sample sequenced in a study of blood T cell repertoires in COVID-19. Using immunoSEQ multiplex PCR, the repertoire was profiled, and TCRdb retains in-frame clones only, with some absent. Of tens of thousands of clones listed, roughly 80% are singletons. Sequenced input: peripheral blood. These receptors were taken from a human donor in a cohort sampled during active COVID-19.

The chain has TRBV25-1 and TRBJ2-3, with D possibly matching TRBD1 (6 bases). The V end lost 6 bases, the J end lost 8 bases, and 18 bases lay between the germline ends. This CDR3 spans 14 amino acids. The germline V gene encodes CDR1 MGHDK and CDR2 SYGVNS. CDR3 in DNA: TGTGCCAGCAGGGGGGCGGGCGCGTACGGTACGCAGTATTTT. As protein: CASRGAGAYGTQYF.

This chain links TRBV28 with TRBJ2-7; D possibly corresponds to TRBD1 (6 bases). Germline CDR1 is MDHEN and CDR2 is SYDVKM. CDR3 length equals 14 residues. Trimming took off 5 bases at V and 0 bases at J, with 11 bases between the two ends. For the CDR3, the DNA is TGTGCCAGCAGTCCAGGGGCCCTCTCCTACGAGCAGTACTTC. Its translation is CASSPGALSYEQYF.

This clone was seen only once. The rearrangement joins TRBV27 to TRBJ2-7; 10 positions match TRBD2. V dropped 5 bases and J dropped 1; count of bases not matched to a gene: 2. The CDR3 runs 14 residues. Germline CDR1 MNHEY, CDR2 SMNVEV (reference sequence). The CDR3: CASSGGLASYEQYF. As DNA, the CDR3 is TGTGCCAGCAGTGGGGGACTAGCGTCCTACGAGCAGTACTTC.

This chain links TRBV4-2 with TRBJ2-3, with D possibly matching TRBD1 (5 bases). The germline gives CDR1 LGHNA, CDR2 YNFKEQ. V lost 0 bases to trimming and J lost 2 bases, with 30 bases between them. CDR3 length: 22 amino acids. The CDR3 is CASSQDAVTVTFQSTSTDTQYF. The CDR3 coding sequence is TGTGCCAGCAGCCAAGATGCCGTGACAGTGACCTTTCAATCAACGTCCACAGATACGCAGTATTTT.

For the CDR3, the DNA is TGTGCCAGCAGTTCCCTAGCGGGAGGATCCCACGAGCAGTACTTC. Translation gives CASSSLAGGSHEQYF. The genes are TRBV6-5 and TRBJ2-7; 11 positions agree with TRBD2. The V segment lost 4 bases and the J segment 5 bases; nucleotides outside the gene matches: 7. This CDR3 region has 15 residues. The germline CDR1 and CDR2 sequences are MNHEY and SVGAGI.

The CDR3: CASKKNRGEGEKLFF. Here the CDR3 DNA reads TGTGCCAGCAAGAAAAACAGGGGAGAGGGTGAAAAACTGTTTTTT. The chain employs TRBV11-1 and TRBJ1-4; 7 bases are shared with TRBD1. The CDR3 is made up of 15 amino acids. With V trimmed by 7 bases and J by 7 bases, 12 bases remained unmatched. CDR1 and CDR2 (germline): SGHAT, FQDESV (reference sequence).

This chain connects TRBV15 to TRBJ1-1; 9 nucleotides line up with TRBD1. The ends lost 4 bases at V and 5 bases at J; junction bases unmatched: 14. This CDR3 comprises 17 residues. Germline lookup yields CDR1 LNHNV and CDR2 YYDKDF (reference sequence). The CDR3 loop is CATSITPTGGDGTEAFF. CDR3 coding DNA: TGTGCCACCAGCATTACACCTACAGGGGGCGATGGGACTGAAGCTTTCTTT.

V is TRBV5-4 and J is TRBJ2-7, with D possibly TRBD1 on 6 matching bases. Germline V gives CDR1 SGHNT, CDR2 YYREEE (reference sequence). Trimming took off 4 bases at V and 3 bases at J, with 11 bases between the two ends. The CDR3 covers 13 residues. CDR3 amino acids: CASSIQGVYEQYF. In DNA, the CDR3 is TGTGCCAGCAGCATACAGGGAGTCTACGAGCAGTACTTC.

This chain joins TRBV18 and TRBJ2-4; 9 bases align to TRBD1. The trim removed 3 bases at V and 13 bases at J, leaving 7 bases unmatched. This CDR3 has 13 amino acids. CDR1 KGHSH and CDR2 LQKENI come from the germline V gene. In DNA form, the CDR3 reads TGTGCCAGCTCACCGCCGGGACAGGGATCCCAGTACTTC. Translated: CASSPPGQGSQYF. Using reference TRBV18 and TRBJ2-4 for the parts outside the CDR3, the full variable domain is NAGVMQNPRHLVRRRGQEARLRCSPMKGHSHVYWYRQLPEEGLKFMVYLQKENIIDESGMPKERFSAEFPKEGPSILRIQQVVRGDSAAYFCASSPPGQGSQYFGAGTRLSVL.

The chain employs TRBV4-2 and TRBJ2-5, with TRBD1 identical over 7 bases. The CDR3 runs 16 residues. Germline CDR1 is LGHNA and CDR2 is YNFKEQ. Trimming cost V 2 bases and J 2 bases; bases outside gene matches: 8. Here the CDR3 DNA reads TGTGCCAGCAGCCAACGAGATGGACAGGCACAAGAGACCCAGTACTTC. The encoded protein is CASSQRDGQAQETQYF.